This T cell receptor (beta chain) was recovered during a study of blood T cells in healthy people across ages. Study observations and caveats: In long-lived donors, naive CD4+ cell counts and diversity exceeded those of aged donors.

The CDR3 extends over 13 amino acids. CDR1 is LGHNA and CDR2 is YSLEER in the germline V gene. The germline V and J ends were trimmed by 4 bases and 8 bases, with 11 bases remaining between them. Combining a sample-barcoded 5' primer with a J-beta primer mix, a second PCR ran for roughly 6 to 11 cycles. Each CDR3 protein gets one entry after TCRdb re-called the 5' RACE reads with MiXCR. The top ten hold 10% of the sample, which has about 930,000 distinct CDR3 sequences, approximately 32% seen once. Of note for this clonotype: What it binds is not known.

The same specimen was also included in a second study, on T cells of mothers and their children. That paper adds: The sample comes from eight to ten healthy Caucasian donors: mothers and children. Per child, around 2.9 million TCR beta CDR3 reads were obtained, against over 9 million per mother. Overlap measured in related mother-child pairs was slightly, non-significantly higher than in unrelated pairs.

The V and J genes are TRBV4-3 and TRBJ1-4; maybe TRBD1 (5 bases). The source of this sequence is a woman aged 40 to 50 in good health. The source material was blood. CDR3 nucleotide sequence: TGCGCCAGCAGCCTCCGAGGGGCCGAAAAACTGTTTTTT. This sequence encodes CASSLRGAEKLFF.